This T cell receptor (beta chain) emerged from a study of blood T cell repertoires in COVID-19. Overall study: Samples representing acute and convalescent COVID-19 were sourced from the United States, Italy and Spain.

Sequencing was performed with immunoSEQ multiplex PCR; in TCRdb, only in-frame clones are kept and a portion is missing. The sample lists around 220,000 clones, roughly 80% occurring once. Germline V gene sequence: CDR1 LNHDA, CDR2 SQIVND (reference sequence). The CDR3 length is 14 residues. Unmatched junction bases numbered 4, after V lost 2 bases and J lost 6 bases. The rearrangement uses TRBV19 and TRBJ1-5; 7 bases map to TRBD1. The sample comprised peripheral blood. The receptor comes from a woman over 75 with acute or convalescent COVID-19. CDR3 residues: CASSIQGVTQPQHF. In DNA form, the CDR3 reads TGTGCCAGTAGTATACAGGGGGTCACTCAGCCCCAGCATTTT.